This entry features one TCR beta chain sequence. Its antigen remains unknown. The same CDR3 is also encoded by other DNA sequences in this sample. The data derive from a study of shared clonotypes between healthy human individuals. Study-wide points: There were few donors, and this limited the genetic and exposure-history diversity represented.

Method: immunoSEQ multiplex PCR; TCRdb's copy keeps in-frame clones and lacks some. The data hold roughly 2.5 million clones, with approximately 90% observed a single time. The J segment lost 1 base and the V segment lost 0 bases, leaving 0 bases of the junction unmatched. Germline CDR1 is KGHSH and CDR2 is LQKENI. This CDR3 contains 16 residues. Sequencing input: naive CD4+ T cells sorted from blood. This sample's subset: CD45RA+ positively selected. The receptor was derived from a man younger than 35 in good health. V is TRBV18 and J is TRBJ2-2; TRBD2 agrees at 9 bases. CDR3 nucleotide sequence: TGTGCCAGCTCACCACCGACTAGCGGGAACACCGGGGAGCTGTTTTTT. Encoded protein: CASSPPTSGNTGELFF.